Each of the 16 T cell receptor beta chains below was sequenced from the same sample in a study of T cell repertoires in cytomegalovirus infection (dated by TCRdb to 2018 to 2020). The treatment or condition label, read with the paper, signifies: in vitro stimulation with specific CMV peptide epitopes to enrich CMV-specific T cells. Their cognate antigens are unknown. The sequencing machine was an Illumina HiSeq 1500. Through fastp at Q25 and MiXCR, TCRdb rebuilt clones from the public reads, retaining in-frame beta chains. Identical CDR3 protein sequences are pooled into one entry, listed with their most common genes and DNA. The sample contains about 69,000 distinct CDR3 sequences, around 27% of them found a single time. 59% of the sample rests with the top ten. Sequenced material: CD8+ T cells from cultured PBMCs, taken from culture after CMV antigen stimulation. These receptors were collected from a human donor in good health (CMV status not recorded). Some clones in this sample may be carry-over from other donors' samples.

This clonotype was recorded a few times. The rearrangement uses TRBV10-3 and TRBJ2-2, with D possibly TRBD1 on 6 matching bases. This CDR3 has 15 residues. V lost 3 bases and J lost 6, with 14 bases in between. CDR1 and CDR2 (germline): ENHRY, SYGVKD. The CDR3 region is CAISEWTEWPGELFF. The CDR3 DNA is TGTGCCATCAGTGAATGGACAGAGTGGCCCGGGGAGCTGTTTTTT.

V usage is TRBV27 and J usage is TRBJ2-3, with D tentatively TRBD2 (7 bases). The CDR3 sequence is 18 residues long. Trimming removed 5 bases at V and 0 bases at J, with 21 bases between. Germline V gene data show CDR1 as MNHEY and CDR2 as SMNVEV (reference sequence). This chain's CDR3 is CASSLIRGAGASTDTQYF. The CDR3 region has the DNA TGTGCCAGCAGTCTTATTCGGGGGGCGGGAGCTAGCACAGATACGCAGTATTTT.

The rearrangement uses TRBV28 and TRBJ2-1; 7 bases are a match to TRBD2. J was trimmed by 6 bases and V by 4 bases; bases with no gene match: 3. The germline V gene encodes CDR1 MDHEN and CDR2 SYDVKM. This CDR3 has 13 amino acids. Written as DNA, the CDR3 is TGTGCCAGCAGTTCCCCGGGGGGCAATGAGCAGTTCTTC. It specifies CASSSPGGNEQFF.

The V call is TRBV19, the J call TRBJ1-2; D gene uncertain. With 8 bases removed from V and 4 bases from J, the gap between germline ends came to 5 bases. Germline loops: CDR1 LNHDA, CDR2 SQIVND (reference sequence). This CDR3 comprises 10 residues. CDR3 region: CASGRYGYTF. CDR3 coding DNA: TGTGCCAGTGGGCGCTATGGCTACACCTTC. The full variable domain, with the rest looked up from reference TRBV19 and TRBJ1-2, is DGGITQSPKYLFRKEGQNVTLSCEQNLNHDAMYWYRQDPGQGLRLIYYSQIVNDFQKGDIAEGYSVSREKKESFPLTVTSAQKNPTAFYLCASGRYGYTFGSGTRLTVV.

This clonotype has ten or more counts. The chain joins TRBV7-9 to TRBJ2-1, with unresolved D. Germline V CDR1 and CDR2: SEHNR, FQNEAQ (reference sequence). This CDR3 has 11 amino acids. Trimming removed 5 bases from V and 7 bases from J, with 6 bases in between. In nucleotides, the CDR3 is TGTGCCAGCAGCGCAAATAATGAGCAGTTCTTC. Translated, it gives CASSANNEQFF. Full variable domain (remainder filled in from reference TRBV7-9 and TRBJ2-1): DTGVSQNPRHKITKRGQNVTFRCDPISEHNRLYWYRQTLGQGPEFLTYFQNEAQLEKSRLLSDRFSAERPKGSFSTLEIQRTEQGDSAMYLCASSANNEQFFGPGTRLTVL.

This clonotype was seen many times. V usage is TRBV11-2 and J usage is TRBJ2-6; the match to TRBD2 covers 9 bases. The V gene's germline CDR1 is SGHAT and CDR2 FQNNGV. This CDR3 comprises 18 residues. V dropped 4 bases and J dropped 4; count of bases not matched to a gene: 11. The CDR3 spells CASSSFPGLAPGANVLTF. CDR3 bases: TGTGCCAGCAGCTCCTTCCCGGGACTAGCCCCCGGGGCCAACGTCCTGACTTTC.

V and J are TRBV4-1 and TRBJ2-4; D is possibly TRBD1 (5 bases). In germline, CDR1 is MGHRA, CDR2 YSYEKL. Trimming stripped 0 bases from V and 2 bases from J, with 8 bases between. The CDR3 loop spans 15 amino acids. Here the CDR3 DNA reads TGCGCCAGCAGCCAAGACAGGGTGACCAAAAACATTCAGTACTTC. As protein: CASSQDRVTKNIQYF.

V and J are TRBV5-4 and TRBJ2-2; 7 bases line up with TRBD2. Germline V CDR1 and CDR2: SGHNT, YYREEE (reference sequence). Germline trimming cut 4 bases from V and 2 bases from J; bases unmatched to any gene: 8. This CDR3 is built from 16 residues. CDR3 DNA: TGTGCCAGCAGCCGGGGTCTAGCGGAAAACACCGGGGAGCTGTTTTTT. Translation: CASSRGLAENTGELFF.

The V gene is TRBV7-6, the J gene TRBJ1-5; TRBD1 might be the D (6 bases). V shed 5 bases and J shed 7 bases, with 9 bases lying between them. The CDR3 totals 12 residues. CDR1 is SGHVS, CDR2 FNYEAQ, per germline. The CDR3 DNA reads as TGTGCCAGCAGCCCCGACAGGCAGCCCCAGCATTTT. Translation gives CASSPDRQPQHF.

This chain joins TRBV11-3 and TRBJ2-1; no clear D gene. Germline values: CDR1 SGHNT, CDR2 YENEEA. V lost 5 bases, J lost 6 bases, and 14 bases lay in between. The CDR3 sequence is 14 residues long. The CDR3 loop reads CASSARILPNEQFF. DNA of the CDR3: TGTGCCAGCAGCGCCCGGATCCTTCCCAATGAGCAGTTCTTC.

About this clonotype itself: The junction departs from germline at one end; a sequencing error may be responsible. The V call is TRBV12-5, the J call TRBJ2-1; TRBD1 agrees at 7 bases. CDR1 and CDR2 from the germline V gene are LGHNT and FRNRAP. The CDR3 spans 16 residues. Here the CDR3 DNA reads TGTGCTAGTGGTCGGGACAGTTCGAACTCCCACAATGAGCAGTTCTTC. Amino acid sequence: CASGRDSSNSHNEQFF. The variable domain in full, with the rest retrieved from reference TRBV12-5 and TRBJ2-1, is DARVTQTPRHKVTEMGQEVTMRCQPILGHNTVFWYRQTMMQGLELLAYFRNRAPLDDSGMPKDRFSAEMPDATLATLKIQPSEPRDSAVYFCASGRDSSNSHNEQFFGPGTRLTVL.

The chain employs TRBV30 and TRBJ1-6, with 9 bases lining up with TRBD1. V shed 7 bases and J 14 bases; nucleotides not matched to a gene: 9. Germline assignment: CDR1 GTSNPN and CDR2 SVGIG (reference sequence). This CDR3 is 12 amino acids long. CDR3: CAFTGGLEALHF. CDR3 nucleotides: TGTGCCTTTACAGGGGGCCTCGAGGCCCTCCACTTT. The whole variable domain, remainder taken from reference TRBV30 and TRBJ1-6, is SQTIHQWPATLVQPVGSPLSLECTVEGTSNPNLYWYRQAAGRGLQLLFYSVGIGQISSEVPQNLSASRPQDRQFILSSKKLLLSDSGFYLCAFTGGLEALHFGNGTRLTVT.

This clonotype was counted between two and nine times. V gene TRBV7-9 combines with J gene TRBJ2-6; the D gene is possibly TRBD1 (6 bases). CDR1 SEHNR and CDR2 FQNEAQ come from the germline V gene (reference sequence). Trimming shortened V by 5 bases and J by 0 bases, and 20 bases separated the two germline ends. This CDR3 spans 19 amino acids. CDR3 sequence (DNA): TGTGCCAGCAGCCACCTTCAGGGGTCCTCTCCCTCTGGGGCCAACGTCCTGACTTTC. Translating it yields CASSHLQGSSPSGANVLTF.

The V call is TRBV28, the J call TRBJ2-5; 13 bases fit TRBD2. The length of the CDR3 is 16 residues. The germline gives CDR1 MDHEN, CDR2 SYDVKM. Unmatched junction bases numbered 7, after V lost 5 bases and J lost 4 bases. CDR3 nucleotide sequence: TGTGCCAGCAGTCTCGGACTAGCGGGGGAAATAGAGACCCAGTACTTC. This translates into CASSLGLAGEIETQYF.

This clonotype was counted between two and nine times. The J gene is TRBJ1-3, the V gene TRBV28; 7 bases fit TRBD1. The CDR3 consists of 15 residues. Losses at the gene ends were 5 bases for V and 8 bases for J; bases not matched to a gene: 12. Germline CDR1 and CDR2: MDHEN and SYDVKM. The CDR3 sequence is CASSLRDRPGDTIYF. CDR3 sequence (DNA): TGTGCCAGCAGTCTACGGGACAGACCGGGAGACACCATATATTTT.

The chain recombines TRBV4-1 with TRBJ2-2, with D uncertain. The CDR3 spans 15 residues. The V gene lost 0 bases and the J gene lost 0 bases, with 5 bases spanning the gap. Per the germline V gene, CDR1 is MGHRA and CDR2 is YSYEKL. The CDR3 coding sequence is TGCGCCAGCAGCCAAGAAGTCGCGAACACCGGGGAGCTGTTTTTT. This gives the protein CASSQEVANTGELFF.